This TCR beta chain was found in a study of beta chain features in type 1 diabetes. Expressed TCRB transcripts were sequenced because the entire RNA isolate underwent reverse transcription. Assay: immunoSEQ multiplex PCR; the TCRdb copy retains only in-frame clones and omits some. This sample has 200,000 to 250,000 clones, with around 65% found just once. Specimen: naive CD4+ T cells from blood. The sequence came from a man aged 25 to 40 in good health.

The CDR3 reads CASSLDFGASTDTQYF. The DNA for the CDR3 is TGTGCCAGCAGCTTAGATTTCGGGGCTAGCACAGATACGCAGTATTTT. This rearrangement joins TRBV7-8 to TRBJ2-3; D possibly uses TRBD1 or TRBD2 (5 bases each). CDR1 and CDR2 from the germline V gene are SGHVS and FQNEAQ. V gave up 1 base and J gave up 0 bases, with 11 bases separating them. This CDR3 comprises 16 residues.